These 11 T cell receptor beta chains originate from one sample sequenced in a study of T cells in Graves' hyperthyroidism and ophthalmopathy. TCR beta CDR3 regions were amplified from RNA. Primed by the HTBI set, a first-round RT-PCR was run on the TCR CDR3. TCRdb processed the multiplex PCR reads anew with MiXCR; each CDR3 protein has one entry. The sample lists fewer than 300,000 distinct CDR3 sequences, less than 30% occurring once. Sequencing used blood. Every receptor here comes from a man aged 40-49 years with Graves' hyperthyroidism that later progressed to Graves' ophthalmopathy.

This clonotype was detected ten times or more. The CDR3 DNA sequence: TGTGCCAGCAGCTTAAACCTCGGCACAGATACGCAGTATTTT. Its protein product is CASSLNLGTDTQYF. V usage is TRBV7-9 and J usage is TRBJ2-3, with D uncertain. The CDR3 length is 14 residues. The germline CDR1 and CDR2 sequences are SEHNR and FQNEAQ (reference sequence). V was cut by 2 bases and J by 1 base, with 7 bases left in between.

At least ten counts were recorded for this clonotype. The rearrangement links TRBV18 to TRBJ2-4, with D possibly being TRBD1 or TRBD2 (5 bases each). Per the germline V gene, CDR1 is KGHSH and CDR2 is LQKENI. Trimming pared 6 bases from V and 2 bases from J, leaving 14 bases between. The CDR3 totals 15 residues. The CDR3 DNA reads TGTGCCAGCTCGACGCGAGGGGTGACCAAAAACATTCAGTACTTC. Protein: CASSTRGVTKNIQYF.

Many counts were recorded for this clonotype. The chain recombines TRBV9 with TRBJ2-5, with 9 bases that match TRBD2. This CDR3 has 18 residues. V lost 4 bases to trimming and J lost 0 bases; unmatched junction nucleotides: 13. Germline V gene data show CDR1 as SGDLS and CDR2 as YYNGEE. DNA for the CDR3: TGTGCCAGCAGCCGACCGCGGGAGGGGGGAGTTTACCAAGAGACCCAGTACTTC. It codes for CASSRPREGGVYQETQYF. Based on the CDR3 plus reference TRBV9 and TRBJ2-5, the full variable domain is DSGVTQTPKHLITATGQRVTLRCSPRSGDLSVYWYQQSLDQGLQFLIQYYNGEERAKGNILERFSAQQFPDLHSELNLSSLELGDSALYFCASSRPREGGVYQETQYFGPGTRLLVL.

At least ten counts were recorded for this clonotype. This rearrangement joins TRBV4-1 to TRBJ2-4; 13 bases line up with TRBD2. Germline CDR1 MGHRA, CDR2 YSYEKL. The CDR3 extends over 16 amino acids. V shed 5 bases and J 9 bases; nucleotides not matched to a gene: 10. This CDR3 is CASSKGTSGTPSIQYF. In DNA, the CDR3 is TGCGCCAGCAGCAAAGGGACTAGCGGGACCCCGTCCATTCAGTACTTC.

This clonotype was picked up many times. The DNA for the CDR3 is TGCAGTGCTAGAGGTGTTACAGAAAATCAGCCCCAGCATTTT. Translated, it gives CSARGVTENQPQHF. The rearrangement links TRBV20-1 to TRBJ1-5; D not resolved. Germline CDR1 and CDR2: DFQATT and SNEGSKA (reference sequence). The CDR3 consists of 14 residues. Trimming took 1 base from V and 4 from J, leaving 11 bases between them.

This clonotype has ten or more counts. The chain carries TRBV18 and TRBJ2-7; TRBD1 matches at 7 bases. Germline CDR1 reads KGHSH; CDR2 reads LQKENI. The CDR3 runs to 15 residues. Unmatched junction bases numbered 8, after V lost 3 bases and J lost 3 bases. The CDR3 DNA reads TGTGCCAGCTCACCGGGTAGTCAGGGGGTCTACGAGCAGTACTTC. Amino acid sequence: CASSPGSQGVYEQYF.

J is TRBJ2-2 and V is TRBV19; D is possibly TRBD1 (5 bases). Trimming stripped 5 bases from V and 4 bases from J, with 11 bases between. Looked up from germline, CDR1 is LNHDA and CDR2 is SQIVND (reference sequence). The CDR3 extends over 14 amino acids. CDR3 in DNA: TGTGCCAGTAGTGTTCAGGGTCCCACCGGGGAGCTGTTTTTT. Translating gives CASSVQGPTGELFF.

This clonotype was counted many times. The rearrangement links TRBV7-9 to TRBJ2-5; D gene ambiguous. The V gene lost 0 bases and the J gene lost 4 bases, with 6 bases spanning the gap. Germline CDR1 and CDR2: SEHNR and FQNEAQ (reference sequence). This CDR3 comprises 13 residues. The CDR3 bases are TGTGCCAGCAGCTTAGCTTGGGGAGAGACCCAGTACTTC. Its translation: CASSLAWGETQYF. Full variable domain (rest looked up from reference TRBV7-9 and TRBJ2-5): DTGVSQNPRHKITKRGQNVTFRCDPISEHNRLYWYRQTLGQGPEFLTYFQNEAQLEKSRLLSDRFSAERPKGSFSTLEIQRTEQGDSAMYLCASSLAWGETQYFGPGTRLLVL.

The chain is built from TRBV12-3 or TRBV12-4 and TRBJ2-5; D might be TRBD1 (5 bases). Trimming shortened V by 5 bases and J by 2 bases, and 15 bases separated the two germline ends. The CDR3 has 15 residues. CDR3 in amino acids: CASSRQTGQQETQYF. CDR3 DNA: TGTGCCAGCAGTCGTCAAACAGGTCAACAAGAGACCCAGTACTTC.

This clonotype has ten or more counts. The chain is built from TRBV28 and TRBJ1-2, with 8 nucleotides matching TRBD1. The CDR3 consists of 14 residues. Germline CDR1 MDHEN, CDR2 SYDVKM. V lost 4 bases, J lost 2 bases, and 3 bases stayed unmatched. The CDR3 DNA reads TGTGCCAGCAGTTCACAGGGGGGGAACTATGGCTACACCTTC. It translates to CASSSQGGNYGYTF.

This clonotype occurred many times. In DNA form, the CDR3 reads TGCAGTGCTAGCCCTAGGACAGGAGAAAACTATGGCTACACCTTC. Its translation is CSASPRTGENYGYTF. The chain recombines TRBV20-1 with TRBJ1-2, with 7 bases matching TRBD1. Germline V CDR1 and CDR2: DFQATT, SNEGSKA (reference sequence). This CDR3 is 15 amino acids long. V was pared by 3 bases and J by 2 bases, with 9 bases of the junction left unmatched.